This T cell receptor beta chain was captured in a study of shared clonotypes between healthy human individuals. General study results and limits: For sorted subsets, rarefaction showed incomplete sequencing despite large depth.

Original analysis: For the immunoSEQ data, sequences were junction-only without quality scores, so filtering differed. The protocol was immunoSEQ multiplex PCR, while the TCRdb copy is restricted to in-frame clones and leaves out a portion. V and J calls and clone size are copied from that table; D and trimming were computed from the DNA. The sample includes roughly 2.4 million clones, approximately 96% seen only once; the top ten take around 0.13%. Notes on this clone: What it binds is unknown.

Healthy adults negative for HIV, lacking recent acute infections or vaccinations, served as donors. The germline CDR1 and CDR2 sequences are SGHNT and YYREEE (reference sequence). This CDR3 comprises 14 residues. The germline V and J ends were trimmed by 0 bases and 9 bases, with 13 bases remaining between them. The specimen sequenced was naive CD4+ T cells sorted from blood. The subset was: CD45RA+ positively selected. The rearrangement links TRBV5-4 to TRBJ2-1; the D is unclear. The receptor was isolated from a man aged 18 to 29 in good health. CDR3 loop: CASSLDSSSVEQFF. The CDR3 DNA reads TGTGCCAGCAGCTTGGATTCTAGTAGTGTTGAGCAGTTCTTC. The whole variable domain, filled in from reference TRBV5-4 and TRBJ2-1, reads ETGVTQSPTHLIKTRGQQVTLRCSSQSGHNTVSWYQQALGQGPQFIFQYYREEENGRGNFPPRFSGLQFPNYSSELNVNALELDDSALYLCASSLDSSSVEQFFGPGTRLTVL.